The rows below give T cell receptor beta chains drawn from one sample of a study of blood T cell repertoires in COVID-19. Libraries were prepared by immunoSEQ multiplex PCR; TCRdb keeps only in-frame clonotypes and omits some of them. The table has 65,000 to 90,000 clones, roughly 87% seen once. The material sequenced was peripheral blood. Receptors originate from a woman aged 18-35 years with acute or convalescent COVID-19. CDR3s include the opening cysteine and the closing phenylalanine or tryptophan. Fields, in order: D gene, J gene, clone size, V gene, CDR3 protein, CDR3 DNA. The D gene is left open where the match is weak. Clone size appears in some rows only: once, few, many, or a class for an expanded clone.

>TRBD2|TRBJ2-7|-|TRBV11-2
CASSLGLAHTYEQYF
TGTGCCAGCAGCCTGGGACTAGCGCACACCTACGAGCAGTACTTC
>-|TRBJ2-1|-|TRBV27
CASSLRGGWVQFF
TGTGCCAGCAGTTTAAGGGGGGGGTGGGTTCAGTTCTTC
>-|TRBJ1-5|-|TRBV13
CASSSVQGNSNQPQHF
TGTGCCAGCAGCTCAGTTCAGGGAAATAGCAATCAGCCCCAGCATTTT
>-|TRBJ1-5|few|TRBV19
CASRTDGYNQPQHF
TGTGCCAGTAGAACAGACGGATACAATCAGCCCCAGCATTTT
>TRBD2|TRBJ2-1|once|TRBV19
CASSTASGSYEQFF
TGTGCCAGTAGTACGGCTAGCGGGAGTTACGAGCAGTTCTTC
>-|TRBJ2-7|-|TRBV9
CASSPSLSSDYEQYF
TGTGCCAGCAGCCCTAGCCTTTCTAGCGACTACGAGCAGTACTTC
>TRBD1|TRBJ1-1|-|TRBV29-1
CSVGTGSTEAFF
TGCAGCGTTGGGACAGGGTCCACTGAAGCTTTCTTT
>TRBD1|TRBJ2-3|-|TRBV9
CASSVDPGQGAGDTQYF
TGTGCCAGCAGCGTAGACCCCGGTCAGGGGGCTGGAGATACGCAGTATTTT
>TRBD1|TRBJ1-5|-|TRBV28
CASSFTGAYNQPQHF
TGTGCCAGCAGTTTCACAGGGGCCTACAATCAGCCCCAGCATTTT
>TRBD1|TRBJ1-2|-|TRBV3-1/TRBV3-2
CASSQHASGGGGGYTF
TGTGCCAGCAGCCAACATGCCTCAGGGGGCGGAGGTGGCTACACCTTC
>TRBD1|TRBJ2-7|-|TRBV15
CATSRDLTGGEQYF
TGTGCCACCAGCAGAGATCTTACAGGGGGCGAGCAGTACTTC
>TRBD2|TRBJ2-1|-|TRBV11-2
CASSPGTSGVGEQFF
TGTGCCAGCAGCCCCGGGACTAGCGGGGTTGGTGAGCAGTTCTTC
>TRBD2|TRBJ2-1|-|TRBV5-4
CASSPRGGGSYNEQFF
TGTGCCAGCAGCCCTCGCGGGGGGGGCTCCTACAATGAGCAGTTCTTC
>TRBD1|TRBJ2-6|-|TRBV25-1
CASSGYRGTGANVLTF
TGTGCCAGCAGTGGATACAGGGGGACCGGGGCCAACGTCCTGACTTTC
>TRBD1|TRBJ1-1|-|TRBV19
CASSDTGGTNTEAFF
TGTGCCAGTAGTGATACAGGGGGCACGAACACTGAAGCTTTCTTT
>-|TRBJ2-1|once|TRBV7-6
CASSLATSPYNEQFF
TGTGCCAGCAGCTTAGCTACTAGCCCCTACAATGAGCAGTTCTTC
>-|TRBJ1-6|-|TRBV28
CASRTRDTSQSSYNSPLHF
TGTGCCAGCAGGACTCGGGACACTAGTCAATCCTCCTATAATTCACCCCTCCACTTT
>TRBD2|TRBJ2-3|-|TRBV5-1
CASSFQASGVSTDTQYF
TGCGCCAGCAGCTTTCAAGCTAGCGGGGTGAGCACAGATACGCAGTATTTT
>-|TRBJ1-1|-|TRBV7-9
CASSNYGGETHGAFF
TGTGCCAGCAGTAACTATGGGGGGGAAACGCACGGGGCTTTCTTT
>TRBD2|TRBJ2-5|-|TRBV28
CASVVAGGQETQYF
TGTGCCAGCGTAGTAGCGGGGGGTCAAGAGACCCAGTACTTC
>TRBD1|TRBJ2-1|-|TRBV6-2/TRBV6-3
CASSNQDRAYNEQFF
TGTGCCAGCAGCAACCAAGACAGGGCCTACAATGAGCAGTTCTTC
>TRBD2|TRBJ2-1|-|TRBV7-6
CASSPEVAGGYNEQFF
TGTGCCAGCAGCCCTGAGGTAGCGGGAGGTTACAATGAGCAGTTCTTC
>-|TRBJ1-1|-|TRBV10-2
CASSAGVTEAFF
TGCGCCAGCAGTGCAGGGGTTACTGAAGCTTTCTTT
>-|TRBJ2-3|once|TRBV6-2/TRBV6-3
CASSPASEGTQYF
TGTGCCAGCAGCCCAGCTAGCGAGGGTACGCAGTATTTT
>-|TRBJ2-4|-|TRBV7-9
CASSLGTPLAKNIQYF
TGTGCCAGCAGCTTAGGGACACCGCTAGCCAAAAACATTCAGTACTTC
>-|TRBJ1-2|-|TRBV30
CAWSDGGDYGYTF
TGTGCCTGGAGCGACGGGGGGGACTATGGCTACACCTTC